The rows below give T cell receptor beta chains drawn from one sample of a study of CD4 and CD8 cells across lung adenocarcinoma regions. TCRdb itself ran the PCR reads through MiXCR, one entry per CDR3 protein. The sample includes 10,000 to 11,000 distinct CDR3 sequences, 50% to 65% of them seen just once. The sample taken for sequencing was CD4+ T cells from the center of a lung tumor. The origin of the receptors is a male donor with lung adenocarcinoma. The CD4 and CD8 labels of this study may be unreliable. Both conserved end residues are part of each CDR3. D genes are given only for firm matches. The listing skips clone size in some rows; elsewhere it reads once, few, many or a size class.

TRBV6-1	.	TRBJ1-6	TRBD1	TGTGCCAGCAGTGTCGAGGGACAGGGTATTTCACCCCTCCACTTT	CASSVEGQGISPLHF
TRBV6-1	.	TRBJ1-2	.	TGTGCCAGCAGTGTGGGGGGGGTTGGGTATGGCTACACCTTC	CASSVGGVGYGYTF
TRBV20-1	.	TRBJ1-2	.	TGCAGTGCTAGATGGGGTGCCTATGGCTACACCTTC	CSARWGAYGYTF
TRBV6-1	few	TRBJ1-2	.	TGTGCCAGCAGCCCGCCAGACAGGCCCCTCGGCTACACCTTC	CASSPPDRPLGYTF
TRBV6-4	many	TRBJ2-7	TRBD2	TGTGCCAGCAGTGACTCGAAAAGCGGGATTAACTACGAGCAGTACTTC	CASSDSKSGINYEQYF
TRBV6-1	.	TRBJ2-5	.	TGTGCCAGCAGTGACCGGGACCGAAAGACCCAGTACTTC	CASSDRDRKTQYF
TRBV6-1	.	TRBJ2-7	TRBD2	TGTGCCAGCACCTCCGCGGGGGGGGCCGGGGGCCCTGGCAAAGATACGCAGTACTTC	CASTSAGGAGGPGKDTQYF
TRBV6-1	.	TRBJ2-3	.	TGTGCCAGCAGTGAAACGTCCGGCGGGGGCACAGAGACCCAGTATTTT	CASSETSGGGTETQYF
TRBV6-5	few	TRBJ2-5	TRBD1	TGTGCCAGCAGTTATTCCCGGACAGGAAAGACCCAGTACTTC	CASSYSRTGKTQYF
TRBV6-5	.	TRBJ1-2	.	TGTGCCAGCAGTTACCGCAGGACTAACTATGGCTACACCTTC	CASSYRRTNYGYTF
TRBV6-1	few	TRBJ2-3	TRBD2	TGTGCCAGCTTTTTCCGGGGGGGCGACCCCCGGGATACGCAGTATTTT	CASFFRGGDPRDTQYF
TRBV6-1	.	TRBJ1-1	.	TGTGCCAGCAGCCACTTTGGACAGACTGAAGCTTTCTTT	CASSHFGQTEAFF
TRBV5-1	.	TRBJ1-4	.	TGCGCCAGCAGCTTGGATCAGGGGAAGGGCGAAAAACTGTTTTTT	CASSLDQGKGEKLFF
TRBV7-3	.	TRBJ2-7	TRBD1	TGTGCCAGCAGCCCTAACCGGCATGGACAGGGTCGCGAGCAGTACTTC	CASSPNRHGQGREQYF
TRBV6-1	.	TRBJ2-5	.	TGTGCCAGCAGAGAATGGACCGCTCAAGAGACCCAGTACTTC	CASREWTAQETQYF
TRBV7-6	many	TRBJ2-5	.	TGTGCCAGCAGCCCGGGAGAGGCCCAGTACTTC	CASSPGEAQYF
TRBV6-1	many	TRBJ1-2	.	TGTGCCAGCAGTGCACAGGATGGCTACACCTTC	CASSAQDGYTF
TRBV5-1	many	TRBJ2-3	.	TGCGCCAGAAAACCCAGGGGCCGGAGCACAGATACGCAGTATTTT	CARKPRGRSTDTQYF
TRBV27	.	TRBJ2-4	.	TGTGCCACGGGGGTGGGGGCCAGCGATATGCAGTACTTC	CATGVGASDMQYF
TRBV27	once	TRBJ2-4	.	TGTGCCAGCCGCCCTGGAGGAGTAGCGGGGTCCAGGGGGAAAAACATTCAGTACTTC	CASRPGGVAGSRGKNIQYF
TRBV6-1	medium-sized	TRBJ2-5	.	TGTGCCAGCAGTCGGTGGGTTTCGGAGACCCAGTACTTC	CASSRWVSETQYF
TRBV12-3/TRBV12-4	.	TRBJ2-5	.	TGTGCCAGCAGTTTAGGCGGCCCCCTATTAGGGCAGTACTTC	CASSLGGPLLGQYF
TRBV7-2	.	TRBJ2-1	.	TGTGCCAGCAGCTCGACAGGGTGGGAGCGGGCCGAGCAGTTCTTC	CASSSTGWERAEQFF
TRBV6-1	.	TRBJ2-4	.	TGTGCCAGCAGTGAACCATTAGTAGTCCTAGTCGCCATTCAGTACTTC	CASSEPLVVLVAIQYF
TRBV6-5	.	TRBJ2-1	TRBD2	TGTGCCAGCAGTTCCGAGCGGGGGGGTCTTGGGAATGAGCAGTTCTTC	CASSSERGGLGNEQFF
TRBV12-5	.	TRBJ2-7	.	TGTGCTAGTGCGAAGGACAGCCCTTCCTACGAGCAGTACTTC	CASAKDSPSYEQYF
TRBV7-3	once	TRBJ2-3	.	TGTGCCAGCAGCTTGGCTGTGCGCACCGAGGCGCAGTATTTT	CASSLAVRTEAQYF
TRBV6-2/TRBV6-3	many	TRBJ2-5	TRBD2	TGTGCCAGCAGAATCTCGGGGGGGGAGACCCAGTACTTC	CASRISGGETQYF
TRBV10-3	.	TRBJ2-1	.	TGTGCCATCAAAGAGGCAGGGGCGAATGAGCAGTTCTTC	CAIKEAGANEQFF
TRBV6-1	.	TRBJ2-5	.	TGTGCCAGGGGTGAGAGGGGCGGGGGCCAAGATACGCAGTACTTC	CARGERGGGQDTQYF
TRBV20-1	many	TRBJ2-1	.	TGCAGTGCTAGAGATGGGGACACCTACAATGAGCAGTTCTTC	CSARDGDTYNEQFF
TRBV6-5	many	TRBJ2-1	.	TGTGCCAGCAGTTACTCGGCTGCCTACAATGAGCAGTTCTTC	CASSYSAAYNEQFF
TRBV27	.	TRBJ2-5	.	TGTGGCACCGGGGCCGGTGCCAGCGAGACCCAGTACTTC	CGTGAGASETQYF
TRBV6-1	.	TRBJ2-5	TRBD2	TGTGCCAGGGGTGAGGCTAGCGGGGGGCCAGATACCCAGTACTTC	CARGEASGGPDTQYF
TRBV5-6	once	TRBJ2-5	TRBD2	TGTGCGGGCACCGGGGGGGGAGAGCCTGGTACGCAGTATTTC	CAGTGGGEPGTQYF
TRBV25-1	few	TRBJ2-1	.	TGTGCCAGCAGTGAAGGTCGGCTTGAGCAGTTCTTC	CASSEGRLEQFF
TRBV10-2	once	TRBJ2-7	TRBD1	TGCGCCAGCAAGTGGGACAGCTACGAGCAGTACTTC	CASKWDSYEQYF
TRBV28	.	TRBJ2-5	TRBD1	TGTGCCAGCAGTTTACCCCGGGACAGGGTTCGTGAACTCCAAGAGACCCAGTACTTC	CASSLPRDRVRELQETQYF
TRBV6-2/TRBV6-3	many	TRBJ1-2	.	TGTGCCAGCAAAGTCGGGTCAGGGGATGGCTACACCTTC	CASKVGSGDGYTF
TRBV7-8	once	TRBJ1-2	TRBD1	TGTGCCAGCAGCCGAACAGGGGGCGTCGGACATGGCTACACCTTC	CASSRTGGVGHGYTF
TRBV7-2	medium-sized	TRBJ2-1	.	TGTGCCAGCAGCTCTACGAATTACAATGAGCAGTTCTTC	CASSSTNYNEQFF
TRBV6-5	many	TRBJ1-2	.	TGTGCCAGCAGTTACGTGGACCTGGGTATTCGGGGCTACACCTTC	CASSYVDLGIRGYTF
TRBV9	.	TRBJ2-1	.	TGTGCCAGCAGCGTAGCGGGTTCTGGGAAGGGGGACAATGAGCAGTTCTTC	CASSVAGSGKGDNEQFF
TRBV6-2/TRBV6-3	.	TRBJ2-4	.	TGTGCCAGCAGTACGGGGGGCCAACAAGGGGCCAAAAACATTCAGTACTTC	CASSTGGQQGAKNIQYF
TRBV20-1	many	TRBJ2-3	TRBD1	TGCAGTGCTAGAGTTCTGGGACAGGGGACCACAGATACGCAGTATTTT	CSARVLGQGTTDTQYF
TRBV6-1	.	TRBJ2-1	TRBD1	TGTGCCAGCAGTGAGACAGGGCTCAATGAGCAGTTCTTC	CASSETGLNEQFF
TRBV6-1	.	TRBJ2-2	TRBD2	TGTGCCAGCAGTCTCTTGGGACTAGGGACCGGGGAGCTGTTTTTT	CASSLLGLGTGELFF
TRBV6-5	few	TRBJ2-7	.	TGTGCCAGCAGCAGGGACGGATCCTACGAGCAGTACTTC	CASSRDGSYEQYF
TRBV27	medium-sized	TRBJ2-1	TRBD1	TGTGCCAGCAGTTTACTACCGGGACAGGGGAACGATGAGCAGTTCTTC	CASSLLPGQGNDEQFF
TRBV6-1	.	TRBJ2-3	TRBD2	TGTGCCAGGAGCCGCATCATGGGGACTAGAGGCAAAAATATGCAGTACTTT	CARSRIMGTRGKNMQYF
TRBV5-4	few	TRBJ2-3	.	TGTGCCAGCAGCTTTTTAGGTGACGATACGCAGTATTTT	CASSFLGDDTQYF
TRBV6-4	many	TRBJ2-2	TRBD1	TGTGCCAGCAGTGACTCGACAGGGGGCACCGGGGAGCTGTTTTTT	CASSDSTGGTGELFF
TRBV7-2	.	TRBJ2-4	.	TGTGCGAGCCGCGTAGGCCGTGACCACAACATTCAGTACTTC	CASRVGRDHNIQYF
TRBV6-1	.	TRBJ1-2	TRBD1	TGTGCCAGCAGTGAGACAGGGAACTATGGCTACACCTTC	CASSETGNYGYTF
TRBV6-1	.	TRBJ2-1	.	TGTGCCAGCAGTGAAGAGTACGGAACCTACGAGCAGTTCTTC	CASSEEYGTYEQFF
TRBV6-1	.	TRBJ1-2	.	TGTGCCAGCAGTCAAGCGACAGATTTATATGGCTACACCTTC	CASSQATDLYGYTF
TRBV12-3/TRBV12-4	.	TRBJ2-7	TRBD2	TGTGCCAGCAGTTTTGAAACTAGCGGGTTCTACAATGAGCAGTACTTC	CASSFETSGFYNEQYF
TRBV6-5	medium-sized	TRBJ2-3	.	TGTGCCAGCAGTTACTCGGGTTTGAGCACAGATACGCAGTATTTT	CASSYSGLSTDTQYF